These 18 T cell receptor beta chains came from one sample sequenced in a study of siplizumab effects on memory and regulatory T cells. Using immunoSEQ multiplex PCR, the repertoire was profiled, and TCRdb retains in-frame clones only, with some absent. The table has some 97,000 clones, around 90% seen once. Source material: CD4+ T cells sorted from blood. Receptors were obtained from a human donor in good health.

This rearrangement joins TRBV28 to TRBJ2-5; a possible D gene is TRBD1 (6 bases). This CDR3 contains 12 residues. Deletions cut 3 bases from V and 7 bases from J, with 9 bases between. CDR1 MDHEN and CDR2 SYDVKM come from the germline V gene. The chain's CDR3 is CASSFSTGTQYF. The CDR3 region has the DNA TGTGCCAGCAGTTTTTCGACAGGGACCCAGTACTTC.

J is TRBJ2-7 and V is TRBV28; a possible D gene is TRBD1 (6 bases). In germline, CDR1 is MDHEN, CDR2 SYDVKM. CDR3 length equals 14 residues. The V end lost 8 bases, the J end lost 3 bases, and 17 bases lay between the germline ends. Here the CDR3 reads CASQKTGPNYEQYF. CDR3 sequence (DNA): TGTGCCAGCCAAAAGACAGGACCAAACTACGAGCAGTACTTC.

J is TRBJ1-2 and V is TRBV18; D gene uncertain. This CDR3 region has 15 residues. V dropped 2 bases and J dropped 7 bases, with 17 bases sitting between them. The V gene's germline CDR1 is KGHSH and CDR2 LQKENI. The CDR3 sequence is CASSPWEGKGLGYTF. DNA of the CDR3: TGTGCCAGCTCACCATGGGAGGGTAAAGGGCTTGGCTACACCTTC.

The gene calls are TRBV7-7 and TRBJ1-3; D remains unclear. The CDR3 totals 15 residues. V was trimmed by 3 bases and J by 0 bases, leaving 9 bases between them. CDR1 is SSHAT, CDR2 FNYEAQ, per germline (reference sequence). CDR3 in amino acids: CASSLGNPSGNTIYF. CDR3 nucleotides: TGTGCCAGCAGCTTGGGGAACCCCTCTGGAAACACCATATATTTT.

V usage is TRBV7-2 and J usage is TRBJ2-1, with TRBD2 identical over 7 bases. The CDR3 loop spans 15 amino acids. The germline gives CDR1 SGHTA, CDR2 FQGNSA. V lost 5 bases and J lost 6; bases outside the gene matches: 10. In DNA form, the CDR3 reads TGTGCCAGCAGCGAGGCGTCGGGGGGTTTCAATGAGCAGTTCTTC. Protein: CASSEASGGFNEQFF.

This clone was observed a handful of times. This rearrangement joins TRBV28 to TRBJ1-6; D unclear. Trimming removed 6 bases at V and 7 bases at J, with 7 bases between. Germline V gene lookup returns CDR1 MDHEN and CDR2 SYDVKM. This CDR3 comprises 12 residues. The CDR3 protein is CASSRRNSPLHF. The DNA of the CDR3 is TGTGCCAGCAGCCGCCGGAATTCACCCCTCCACTTT.

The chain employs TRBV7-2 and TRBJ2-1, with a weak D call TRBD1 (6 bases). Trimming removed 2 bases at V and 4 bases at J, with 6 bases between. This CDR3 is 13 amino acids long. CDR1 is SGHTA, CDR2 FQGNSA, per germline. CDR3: CASSLQGYNEQFF. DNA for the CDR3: TGTGCCAGCAGCTTACAGGGGTACAATGAGCAGTTCTTC. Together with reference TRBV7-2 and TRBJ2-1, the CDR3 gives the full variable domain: GAGVSQSPSNKVTEKGKDVELRCDPISGHTALYWYRQSLGQGLEFLIYFQGNSAPDKSGLPSDRFSAERTGGSVSTLTIQRTQQEDSAVYLCASSLQGYNEQFFGPGTRLTVL.

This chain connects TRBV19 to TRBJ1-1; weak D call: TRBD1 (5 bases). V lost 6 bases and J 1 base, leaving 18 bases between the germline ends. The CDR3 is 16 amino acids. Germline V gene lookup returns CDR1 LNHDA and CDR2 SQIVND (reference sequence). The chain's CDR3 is CASRYLLGGTNTEAFF. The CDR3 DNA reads TGTGCCAGTAGATACCTCCTCGGGGGGACGAACACTGAAGCTTTCTTT. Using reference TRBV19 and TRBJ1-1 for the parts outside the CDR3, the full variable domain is DGGITQSPKYLFRKEGQNVTLSCEQNLNHDAMYWYRQDPGQGLRLIYYSQIVNDFQKGDIAEGYSVSREKKESFPLTVTSAQKNPTAFYLCASRYLLGGTNTEAFFGQGTRLTVV.

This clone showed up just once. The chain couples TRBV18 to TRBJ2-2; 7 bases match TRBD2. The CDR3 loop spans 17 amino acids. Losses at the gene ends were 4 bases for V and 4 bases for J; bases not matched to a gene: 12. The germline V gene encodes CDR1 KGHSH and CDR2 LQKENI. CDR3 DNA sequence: TGTGCCAGCTCACTTCAAGCGGGGCGGACGGGCACCGGGGAGCTGTTTTTT. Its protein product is CASSLQAGRTGTGELFF.

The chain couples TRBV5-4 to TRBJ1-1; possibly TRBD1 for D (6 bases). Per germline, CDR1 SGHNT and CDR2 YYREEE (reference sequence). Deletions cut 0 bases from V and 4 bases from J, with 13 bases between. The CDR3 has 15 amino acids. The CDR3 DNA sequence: TGTGCCAGCAGCTTGGCCGGGCAGGGGTTCACTGAAGCTTTCTTT. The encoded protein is CASSLAGQGFTEAFF.

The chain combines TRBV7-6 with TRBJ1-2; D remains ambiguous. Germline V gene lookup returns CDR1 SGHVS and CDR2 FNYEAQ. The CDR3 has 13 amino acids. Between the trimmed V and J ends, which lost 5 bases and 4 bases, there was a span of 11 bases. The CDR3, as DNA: TGTGCCAGCAGCCTGGACGGAATCTATGGCTACACCTTC. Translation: CASSLDGIYGYTF.

The CDR3 loop reads CASSALAGQETQYF. The CDR3 coding sequence is TGTGCCAGCAGCGCACTAGCGGGACAAGAGACCCAGTACTTC. The chain recombines TRBV2 with TRBJ2-5; TRBD2 agrees at 10 bases. This CDR3 contains 14 residues. Germline V gene lookup returns CDR1 SNHLY and CDR2 FYNNEI. The trim removed 6 bases at V and 2 bases at J, leaving 3 bases unmatched.

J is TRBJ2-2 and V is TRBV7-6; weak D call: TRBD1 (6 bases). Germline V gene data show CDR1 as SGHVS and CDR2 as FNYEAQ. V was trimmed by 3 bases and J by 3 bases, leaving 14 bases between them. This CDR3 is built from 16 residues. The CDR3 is CASSLRQGRDTGELFF. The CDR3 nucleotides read TGTGCCAGCAGCTTGCGGCAGGGGCGGGACACCGGGGAGCTGTTTTTT.

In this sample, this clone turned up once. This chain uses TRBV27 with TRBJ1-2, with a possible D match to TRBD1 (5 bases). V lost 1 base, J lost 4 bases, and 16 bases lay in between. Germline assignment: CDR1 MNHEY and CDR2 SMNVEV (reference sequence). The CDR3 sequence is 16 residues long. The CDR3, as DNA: TGTGCCAGCAGTTTATTGGCTGGGGACGATGGCTATGGCTACACCTTC. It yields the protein CASSLLAGDDGYGYTF.

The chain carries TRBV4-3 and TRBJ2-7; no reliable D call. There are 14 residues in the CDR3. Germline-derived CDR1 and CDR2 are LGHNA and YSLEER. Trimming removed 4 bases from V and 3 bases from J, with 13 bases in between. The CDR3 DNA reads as TGCGCCAGCAGCCGTGGGATTGCCCTCTACGAGCAGTACTTC. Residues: CASSRGIALYEQYF.

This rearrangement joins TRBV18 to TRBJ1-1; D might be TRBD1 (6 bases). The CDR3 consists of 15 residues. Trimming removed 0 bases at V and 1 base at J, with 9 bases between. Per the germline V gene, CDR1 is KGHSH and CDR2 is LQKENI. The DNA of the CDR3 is TGTGCCAGCTCACCACCGGTCAGGGGGAACACTGAAGCTTTCTTT. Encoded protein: CASSPPVRGNTEAFF.

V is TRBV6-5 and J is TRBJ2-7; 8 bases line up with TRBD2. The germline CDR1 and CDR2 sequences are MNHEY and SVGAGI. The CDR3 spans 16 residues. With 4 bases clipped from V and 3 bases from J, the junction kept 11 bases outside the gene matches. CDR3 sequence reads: CASSSELSGGRYEQYF. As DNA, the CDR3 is TGTGCCAGCAGTTCGGAACTAAGCGGGGGCCGCTACGAGCAGTACTTC.

The CDR3 DNA reads TGTGCCAGCCGGGGGGCCGGGGGAGGCTCCTATAATTCACCCCTCCACTTT. Its translation is CASRGAGGGSYNSPLHF. The J gene is TRBJ1-6, the V gene TRBV27, with D perhaps matching TRBD1 (6 bases). CDR1 is MNHEY and CDR2 is SMNVEV in the germline V gene (reference sequence). Deletions cut 8 bases from V and 0 bases from J, with 17 bases between. The CDR3 is 17 residues long.